The 14 T cell receptor beta chains below come from one sample, sequenced in a study of shared clonotypes between healthy human individuals. Assay used: immunoSEQ multiplex PCR; TCRdb lists only in-frame clones, some missing. The table includes 2,500,000 or so clones, 93% detected once. Material for sequencing was naive CD4+ T cells from PBMCs. Documented subset: CD45RA+ positively selected. Receptors originate from a man younger than 35 in good health. Some clones in this sample may be carry-over from other donors' samples.

The chain is built from TRBV25-1 and TRBJ2-7; the D gene is possibly TRBD2 (5 bases). V lost 3 bases, J lost 4 bases, and 13 bases lay in between. The CDR3 is 14 residues long. Per germline, CDR1 MGHDK and CDR2 SYGVNS. The CDR3 DNA reads TGTGCCAGCAGTGACGGGGAAGTCGGGTACGAGCAGTACTTC. Protein sequence: CASSDGEVGYEQYF.

The chain joins TRBV11-3 to TRBJ2-2; perhaps D is TRBD1 or TRBD2 (5 bases each). The CDR3 is made up of 16 amino acids. Trimming pared 5 bases from V and 1 base from J, leaving 14 bases between. The germline V gene has CDR1 SGHNT and CDR2 YENEEA. CDR3: CASSPIFGGNTGELFF. CDR3 nucleotides: TGTGCCAGCAGCCCCATATTTGGGGGGAACACCGGGGAGCTGTTTTTT.

The chain is built from TRBV5-6 and TRBJ2-3; 9 bases are a match to TRBD2. The CDR3 totals 16 residues. The germline V gene has CDR1 SGHDT and CDR2 YYEEEE. J lost 1 base, V lost 2 bases, and 5 bases had no gene match. CDR3 amino acids: CASSFQTSGRTDTQYF. The DNA for the CDR3 is TGTGCCAGCAGCTTTCAGACTAGCGGTCGCACAGATACGCAGTATTTT.

V is TRBV10-3 and J is TRBJ2-7; 10 positions match TRBD2. This CDR3 region has 22 residues. Trimming removed 0 bases from V and 1 base from J; junction bases left unmatched: 21. Per the germline V gene, CDR1 is ENHRY and CDR2 is SYGVKD. The CDR3 bases are TGTGCCATCAGTGAGTCTTTTTATGAGACTAGCGGGCCCCGCCCGTTTTCCTACGAGCAGTACTTC. It is translated as CAISESFYETSGPRPFSYEQYF.

The gene calls are TRBV2 and TRBJ1-5; 7 nucleotides line up with TRBD1. There are 17 residues in the CDR3. V trimming: 7 bases; J trimming: 0 bases; junction bases outside the gene matches: 12. From germline, CDR1 is SNHLY and CDR2 FYNNEI. CDR3 nucleotides: TGTGCCAGCACCAGGGACAGACTACCTTATAGCAATCAGCCCCAGCATTTT. Encoded protein: CASTRDRLPYSNQPQHF.

The gene calls are TRBV6-5 and TRBJ1-2; unclear D gene. Germline CDR1 MNHEY, CDR2 SVGAGI. With 8 bases removed from V and 4 bases from J, the gap between germline ends came to 8 bases. The length of the CDR3 is 11 residues. The CDR3 here is CASGDIYGYTF. CDR3 sequence (DNA): TGTGCCAGCGGAGACATCTATGGCTACACCTTC.

The chain combines TRBV10-1 with TRBJ2-7, with D perhaps TRBD1 (6 bases). The V gene's germline CDR1 is WNHNN and CDR2 SYGVQD (reference sequence). CDR3 length: 15 amino acids. V was cut by 2 bases and J by 3 bases, with 14 bases left in between. This CDR3 is CASSEKGPRGYEQYF. The CDR3 nucleotides are TGCGCCAGCAGTGAGAAGGGGCCCAGGGGCTACGAGCAGTACTTC.

The gene calls are TRBV6-6 and TRBJ2-5; 11 bases are a match to TRBD2. The better agreement between TRBJ2-7 and the DNA end casts doubt on the J call. This CDR3 spans 15 amino acids. CDR1 MNHNY and CDR2 SVGAGI come from the germline V gene (reference sequence). The CDR3 DNA sequence: TGTGCCAGCAGACCCGGGACTAGCGGAATCTACGAGCAGTACTTC. Its protein product is CASRPGTSGIYEQYF.

The V call is TRBV4-2, the J call TRBJ2-1; maybe TRBD2 (6 bases). V was trimmed by 0 bases and J by 9 bases, leaving 12 bases between them. Germline V gene sequence: CDR1 LGHNA, CDR2 YNFKEQ. CDR3 length: 14 residues. CDR3 residues: CASSQDVTRGEQFF. The DNA of the CDR3 is TGTGCCAGCAGCCAAGATGTGACTAGAGGTGAGCAGTTCTTC.

This sequence joins TRBV5-8 and TRBJ1-1; the D is unclear. This CDR3 has 19 amino acids. The V end was cut by 0 bases, the J end by 1 base, with 22 bases between. Germline V gene lookup returns CDR1 SGHTS and CDR2 YDEGEE. CDR3 bases: TGTGCCAGCAGCTTGGTCGTTCTGGCCAGAGCTACTAGGAACACTGAAGCTTTCTTT. It specifies CASSLVVLARATRNTEAFF.

CDR3 bases: TGTGCCAGCAGCTTCGGTGGACAGGGCTATGGCTACACCTTC. Residues: CASSFGGQGYGYTF. The chain carries TRBV7-8 and TRBJ1-2, with 8 bases fitting TRBD1. Germline assignment: CDR1 SGHVS and CDR2 FQNEAQ. With V trimmed by 3 bases and J by 4 bases, 4 bases remained unmatched. The CDR3 extends over 14 amino acids.

The CDR3 loop is CSVGQTNSGNTIYF. CDR3 nucleotides: TGCAGCGTTGGGCAGACCAACTCTGGAAACACCATATATTTT. J is TRBJ1-3 and V is TRBV29-1; no definite D call. The CDR3 sequence is 14 residues long. Germline values: CDR1 SQVTM, CDR2 ANQGSEA. Trimming shortened V by 4 bases and J by 0 bases, and 10 bases separated the two germline ends.

This sequence joins TRBV5-1 and TRBJ2-5; 7 positions agree with TRBD1. TRBJ2-7 explains the end of the DNA better; the J call may be wrong. The germline gives CDR1 SGHRS, CDR2 YFSETQ. This CDR3 comprises 15 residues. The CDR3 nucleotides read TGCGCCAGCAGCTTGGGTGGACAGGTTTTCTACGAGCAGTACTTC. This sequence encodes CASSLGGQVFYEQYF.

The rearrangement joins TRBV5-1 to TRBJ1-1; 10 bases match TRBD1. Losses at the gene ends were 4 bases for V and 1 base for J; bases not matched to a gene: 7. The CDR3 totals 16 residues. Germline loops: CDR1 SGHRS, CDR2 YFSETQ. The CDR3 DNA reads as TGCGCCAGCAGCCCCAGGACAGGGGGTACGAACACTGAAGCTTTCTTT. This encodes CASSPRTGGTNTEAFF.